The clone carrying this T cell receptor (beta chain) has a handful of counts. The antigen is unknown. These data are taken from a study of CD8 T cells in ankylosing spondylitis. Study observations and caveats: Disease-linked clones were reportedly significantly enriched in matched ankylosing spondylitis synovial fluid. Made up of fewer than ten highly homologous variants, a TCR beta motif appeared characteristic of ankylosing spondylitis blood. Clones linked with disease were CD8+ and fairly uncommon in the peripheral blood.

TCRdb redid the calling of the 5' RACE reads with MiXCR, one entry per CDR3 protein. The sample consists of about 800,000 distinct CDR3 sequences, approximately 10% of them appearing once. This CDR3 spans 14 amino acids. The V and J ends lost 3 bases and 6 bases respectively, with 18 bases between them. In germline, CDR1 is DFQATT, CDR2 SNEGSKA (reference sequence). The receptor comes from a male donor with ankylosing spondylitis. Sequences were obtained from blood, either unsorted or a sorted T cell fraction (not recorded which). The rearrangement joins TRBV20-1 to TRBJ2-7; D remains unclear. The CDR3 here is CSASPRTDLSEQYF. The CDR3 coding sequence is TGCAGTGCTAGTCCCAGGACGGACCTCTCCGAGCAGTACTTC.